The 22 T cell receptor beta chains below come from one sample, sequenced in a study of shared clonotypes between healthy human individuals. The table came from immunoSEQ multiplex PCR; TCRdb's copy has only in-frame clones and leaves some out. The sample gives hundreds of thousands of clones, roughly four fifths of which show up once; 12% is in the top ten. The sample comprised PBMCs. All receptors come from a woman aged 40 to 50 in good health. Some clones in this sample may be carry-over from other donors' samples.

The rearrangement uses TRBV6-1 and TRBJ1-6; D perhaps matches TRBD1 (6 bases). The CDR3 totals 13 residues. The germline V gene encodes CDR1 MNHNS and CDR2 SASEGT. The ends were cut back, 5 bases at V and 9 bases at J, with 11 bases in the middle. The CDR3 protein is CASSTNRASPLHF. Here the CDR3 DNA reads TGTGCCAGCAGTACTAACAGGGCTTCACCCCTCCACTTT.

The chain uses TRBV7-7 and TRBJ1-5; D may be TRBD1 (5 bases). The CDR3 contains 13 residues. The germline CDR1 and CDR2 sequences are SSHAT and FNYEAQ (reference sequence). The V and J ends lost 3 bases and 7 bases respectively, with 10 bases between them. The CDR3 bases are TGTGCCAGCAGCTTGGGGCCAGGACAGCCCCAGCATTTT. It encodes CASSLGPGQPQHF.

The table lists this clone with a count of one. J is TRBJ2-5 and V is TRBV25-1; TRBD2 aligns across 12 bases. This CDR3 is built from 16 residues. Trimming removed 2 bases from V and 2 bases from J; junction bases left unmatched: 3. The germline V gene encodes CDR1 MGHDK and CDR2 SYGVNS. CDR3 in DNA: TGTGCCAGCAGTGAAGGTGGACTAGCGGGGCAAGAGACCCAGTACTTC. It encodes CASSEGGLAGQETQYF.

The CDR3 sequence is CASSKERDGSYEQYF. In DNA form, the CDR3 reads TGTGCCAGTAGTAAGGAACGGGACGGGTCCTACGAGCAGTACTTC. The J gene is TRBJ2-7, the V gene TRBV19, with D perhaps TRBD1 or TRBD2 (5 bases each). There are 15 residues in the CDR3. The V gene's germline CDR1 is LNHDA and CDR2 SQIVND (reference sequence). V dropped 4 bases and J dropped 1 base, with 14 bases sitting between them. Complete variable domain (other parts from reference TRBV19 and TRBJ2-7): DGGITQSPKYLFRKEGQNVTLSCEQNLNHDAMYWYRQDPGQGLRLIYYSQIVNDFQKGDIAEGYSVSREKKESFPLTVTSAQKNPTAFYLCASSKERDGSYEQYFGPGTRLTVT.

The chain recombines TRBV7-3 with TRBJ2-1, with 9 positions matching TRBD2. CDR3 length equals 15 residues. After removal of 5 bases from V and 1 base from J, the junction contained 3 bases not matched to a gene. Germline V CDR1 and CDR2: SGHTA, FQGTGA. The CDR3 DNA reads TGTGCCAGCAGCCGTCTAGCGGGATCCTACAATGAGCAGTTCTTC. This codes for CASSRLAGSYNEQFF. Supplemented by reference TRBV7-3 and TRBJ2-1, the full variable domain reads GAGVSQTPSNKVTEKGKYVELRCDPISGHTALYWYRQSLGQGPEFLIYFQGTGAADDSGLPNDRFFAVRPEGSVSTLKIQRTERGDSAVYLCASSRLAGSYNEQFFGPGTRLTVL.

The sample holds a few counts of this clone. Other DNA sequences from this sample encode an identical CDR3 as well. The chain uses TRBV7-9 and TRBJ1-1, with D uncertain. Germline CDR1 is SEHNR and CDR2 is FQNEAQ (reference sequence). The CDR3 consists of 13 residues. Trimming took 5 bases from V and 5 from J, leaving 12 bases between them. CDR3: CASSPEVGTEAFF. The CDR3 coding sequence is TGTGCCAGCAGCCCGGAAGTGGGGACTGAAGCTTTCTTT.

With regard to this clone: Additional DNA sequences in this sample encode the identical CDR3. The V call is TRBV18, the J call TRBJ2-3; D unresolved. This CDR3 is built from 12 residues. CDR1 and CDR2 (germline): KGHSH, LQKENI. The V and J ends lost 3 bases and 1 base respectively, with 2 bases between them. The chain's CDR3 is CASSPRTDTQYF. The DNA of the CDR3 is TGTGCCAGCTCACCCCGCACAGATACGCAGTATTTT.

This clone appeared once. This chain links TRBV5-1 with TRBJ2-5; 7 bases map to TRBD1. The CDR3 sequence is 15 residues long. Germline CDR1 reads SGHRS; CDR2 reads YFSETQ. J was trimmed by 0 bases and V by 2 bases; bases with no gene match: 4. The CDR3 loop reads CASSFLTGNQETQYF. CDR3 sequence (DNA): TGCGCCAGCAGCTTCTTGACAGGGAACCAAGAGACCCAGTACTTC.

The rearrangement uses TRBV29-1 and TRBJ1-2; D not resolved. V was pared by 7 bases and J by 0 bases, with 12 bases between. Germline V gene data show CDR1 as SQVTM and CDR2 as ANQGSEA. The CDR3 sequence is 13 residues long. The CDR3 DNA reads as TGCAGCGCCGAGGCACCGCCTAACTATGGCTACACCTTC. Protein sequence: CSAEAPPNYGYTF.

V usage is TRBV21-1 and J usage is TRBJ1-4. TRBV21-1 is noted as a pseudogene. CDR3 size: 12 residues. The CDR3 nucleotides read TGTGCCCGCAGCAAAGGGAATGAAAAACTGTTTTTT. This translates into CARSKGNEKLFF.

The rearrangement links TRBV7-6 to TRBJ2-2; no clear D. Germline V lookup: CDR1 SGHVS, CDR2 FNYEAQ. The V end lost 5 bases, the J end lost 2 bases, and 9 bases lay between the germline ends. The CDR3 totals 14 residues. The CDR3 spells CASSPDHNTGELFF. CDR3 DNA: TGTGCCAGCAGCCCGGACCATAACACCGGGGAGCTGTTTTTT.

J is TRBJ2-1 and V is TRBV9; TRBD2 matches 10 bases. The CDR3 spans 15 residues. CDR1 is SGDLS, CDR2 YYNGEE, per germline. Trimming removed 3 bases from V and 3 bases from J; junction bases left unmatched: 3. CDR3 region: CASSASSGGYNEQFF. The CDR3 coding sequence is TGTGCCAGCAGCGCGTCTAGCGGGGGCTACAATGAGCAGTTCTTC.

V and J are TRBV30 and TRBJ1-1; no firm D call. Germline CDR1 reads GTSNPN; CDR2 reads SVGIG (reference sequence). The CDR3 runs 14 residues. Trimming cost V 0 bases and J 1 base, with 9 bases left between them. CDR3: CAWSVKQQNTEAFF. In nucleotides, the CDR3 is TGTGCCTGGAGTGTAAAACAGCAGAACACTGAAGCTTTCTTT.

The V call is TRBV5-1, the J call TRBJ2-1; 7 positions agree with TRBD2. J lost 7 bases, V lost 2 bases, and 6 bases had no gene match. Per germline, CDR1 SGHRS and CDR2 YFSETQ. This CDR3 has 14 amino acids. Here the CDR3 reads CASSFISGINEQFF. Written as DNA, the CDR3 is TGCGCCAGCAGCTTTATCAGCGGGATAAATGAGCAGTTCTTC. Combining the CDR3 with reference TRBV5-1 and TRBJ2-1 gives the whole variable domain KAGVTQTPRYLIKTRGQQVTLSCSPISGHRSVSWYQQTPGQGLQFLFEYFSETQRNKGNFPGRFSGRQFSNSRSEMNVSTLELGDSALYLCASSFISGINEQFFGPGTRLTVL.

The chain employs TRBV27 and TRBJ2-7, with no clear D. Trimming cost V 5 bases and J 3 bases, with 8 bases left between them. CDR1 is MNHEY and CDR2 is SMNVEV in the germline V gene (reference sequence). There are 12 residues in the CDR3. CDR3 in amino acids: CASSGVDYEQYF. CDR3 sequence (DNA): TGTGCCAGCAGTGGGGTGGACTACGAGCAGTACTTC.

The chain uses TRBV19 and TRBJ2-3; 7 bases map to TRBD2. Germline values: CDR1 LNHDA, CDR2 SQIVND (reference sequence). V lost 6 bases, J lost 3 bases, and 3 bases stayed unmatched. The CDR3 contains 13 residues. CDR3 bases: TGTGCCAGTAGCGCGGGAGTGACAGATACGCAGTATTTT. Protein sequence: CASSAGVTDTQYF.

In its sample, this clone ranks as medium-sized. Other nucleotide sequences in the sample specify the same CDR3. The rearrangement uses TRBV7-2 and TRBJ2-5; 7 nucleotides line up with TRBD1. In germline, CDR1 is SGHTA, CDR2 FQGNSA. After removal of 5 bases from V and 2 bases from J, the junction contained 11 bases not matched to a gene. The CDR3 has 16 amino acids. CDR3 amino acids: CASSTTGVGPQETQYF. In nucleotides, the CDR3 is TGTGCCAGCAGCACCACAGGGGTGGGGCCTCAAGAGACCCAGTACTTC.

The chain uses TRBV19 and TRBJ2-3; D uncertain. Germline CDR1 and CDR2: LNHDA and SQIVND (reference sequence). The ends were cut back, 6 bases at V and 2 bases at J, with 15 bases in the middle. This CDR3 region has 15 residues. CDR3 region: CASSFGRRNTDTQYF. The CDR3 DNA is TGTGCCAGTAGCTTCGGGCGGCGGAACACAGATACGCAGTATTTT.

This clone was detected once. In DNA, the CDR3 is TGCGCCAGCAGCCGGACAGATGAAAATCAGCCCCAGCATTTT. Amino acid sequence: CASSRTDENQPQHF. The chain employs TRBV5-1 and TRBJ1-5, with D perhaps matching TRBD1 (6 bases). The ends were cut back, 4 bases at V and 4 bases at J, with 12 bases in the middle. The CDR3 length is 14 residues. Germline values: CDR1 SGHRS, CDR2 YFSETQ.

DNA of the CDR3: TGTGCCAGCAGTCGGGGACAGGCTAGCACTGAAGCTTTCTTT. Translation gives CASSRGQASTEAFF. The genes are TRBV28 and TRBJ1-1; 8 nucleotides agree with TRBD1. Per the germline V gene, CDR1 is MDHEN and CDR2 is SYDVKM. V lost 5 bases, J lost 4 bases, and 6 bases stayed unmatched. The CDR3 extends over 14 amino acids.

V usage is TRBV2 and J usage is TRBJ2-1, with D perhaps TRBD1 or TRBD2 (7 bases each). V was shortened by 6 bases and J by 7 bases, with 19 bases between the two germline ends. This CDR3 region has 15 residues. The germline CDR1 and CDR2 sequences are SNHLY and FYNNEI. As DNA, the CDR3 is TGTGCCAGCAGCACTGACAGGGCGGGGGTGAATGAGCAGTTCTTC. Amino acids: CASSTDRAGVNEQFF. The full variable domain, with the rest looked up from reference TRBV2 and TRBJ2-1, is EPEVTQTPSHQVTQMGQEVILRCVPISNHLYFYWYRQILGQKVEFLVSFYNNEISEKSEIFDDQFSVERPDGSNFTLKIRSTKLEDSAMYFCASSTDRAGVNEQFFGPGTRLTVL.

A word on this clone: Additional DNA sequences in this sample encode the identical CDR3. V gene TRBV7-9 combines with J gene TRBJ1-3, with D hard to call. The CDR3 is 15 amino acids. Between the trimmed V and J ends, which lost 6 bases and 0 bases, there was a span of 12 bases. The germline V gene has CDR1 SEHNR and CDR2 FQNEAQ (reference sequence). CDR3 bases: TGTGCCAGCAGTATTGACGGCCTCTCTGGAAACACCATATATTTT. Translating gives CASSIDGLSGNTIYF.